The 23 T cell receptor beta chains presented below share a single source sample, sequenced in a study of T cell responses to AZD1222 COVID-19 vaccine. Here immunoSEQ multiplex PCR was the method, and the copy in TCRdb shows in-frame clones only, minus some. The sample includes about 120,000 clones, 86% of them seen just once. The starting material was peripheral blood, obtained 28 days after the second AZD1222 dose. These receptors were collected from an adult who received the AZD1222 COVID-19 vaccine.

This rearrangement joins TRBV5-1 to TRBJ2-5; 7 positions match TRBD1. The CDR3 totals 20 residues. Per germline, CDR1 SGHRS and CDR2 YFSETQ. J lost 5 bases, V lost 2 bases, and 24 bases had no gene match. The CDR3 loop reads CASSFLAYRSGGKQSETQYF. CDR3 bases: TGCGCCAGCAGCTTCCTTGCTTACCGATCAGGGGGTAAACAATCGGAGACCCAGTACTTC.

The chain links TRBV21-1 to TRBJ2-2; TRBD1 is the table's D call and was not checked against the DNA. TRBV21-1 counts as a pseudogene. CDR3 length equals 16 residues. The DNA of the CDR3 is TGTGCCAGCAGCAAAGGTTGCCCAGGGGTAACCGGGGAGCTGTTTTTT. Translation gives CASSKGCPGVTGELFF.

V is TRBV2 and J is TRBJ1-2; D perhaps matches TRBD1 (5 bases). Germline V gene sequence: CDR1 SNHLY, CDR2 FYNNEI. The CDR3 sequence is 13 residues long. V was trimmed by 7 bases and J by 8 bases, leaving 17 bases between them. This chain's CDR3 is CASTFRDERGYTF. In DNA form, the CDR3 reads TGTGCCAGCACATTCCGGGACGAAAGGGGCTACACCTTC.

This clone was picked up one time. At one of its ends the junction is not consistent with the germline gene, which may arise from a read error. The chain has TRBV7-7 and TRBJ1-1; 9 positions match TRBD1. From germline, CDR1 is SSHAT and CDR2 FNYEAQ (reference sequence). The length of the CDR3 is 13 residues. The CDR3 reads CASSQGTGSEAFF. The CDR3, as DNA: TGTGCTAGCAGCCAAGGGACAGGGTCTGAAGCTTTCTTT.

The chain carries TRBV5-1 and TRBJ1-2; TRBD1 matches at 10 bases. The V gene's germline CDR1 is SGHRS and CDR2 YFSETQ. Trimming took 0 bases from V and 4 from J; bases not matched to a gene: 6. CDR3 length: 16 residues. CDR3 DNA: TGCGCCAGCAGCTTGGACGGACAGGGGGTCGTCTATGGCTACACCTTC. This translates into CASSLDGQGVVYGYTF.

The CDR3 spells CASSRDNYGYTF. DNA for the CDR3: TGTGCCAGCAGCCGGGACAACTATGGCTACACCTTC. This sequence joins TRBV7-2 and TRBJ1-2; a weak D match, TRBD1 (5 bases). V was shortened by 5 bases and J by 2 bases, with 6 bases between the two germline ends. The CDR3 runs to 12 residues. Germline V gives CDR1 SGHTA, CDR2 FQGNSA.

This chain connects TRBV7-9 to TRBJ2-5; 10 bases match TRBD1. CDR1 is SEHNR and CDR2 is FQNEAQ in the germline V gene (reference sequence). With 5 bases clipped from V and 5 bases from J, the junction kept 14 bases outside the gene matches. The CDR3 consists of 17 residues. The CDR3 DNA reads TGTGCCAGCAGCCAGAGCCCGAGACAGGGGGCAGGGGAGACCCAGTACTTC. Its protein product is CASSQSPRQGAGETQYF.

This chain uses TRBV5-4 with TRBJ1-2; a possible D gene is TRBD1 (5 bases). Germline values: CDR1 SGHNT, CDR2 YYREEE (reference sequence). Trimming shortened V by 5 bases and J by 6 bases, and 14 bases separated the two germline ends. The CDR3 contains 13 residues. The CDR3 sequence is CASRGGNANGYTF. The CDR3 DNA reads TGTGCCAGCAGGGGGGGGAACGCTAATGGCTACACCTTC.

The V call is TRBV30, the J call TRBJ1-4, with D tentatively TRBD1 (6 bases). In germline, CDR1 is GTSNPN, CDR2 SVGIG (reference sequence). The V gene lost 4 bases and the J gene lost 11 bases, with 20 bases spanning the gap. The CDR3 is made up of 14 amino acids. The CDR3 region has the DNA TGTGCCTGGAAGGATGGCAGGGGTGGGGGGAAACTGTTTTTT. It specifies CAWKDGRGGGKLFF.

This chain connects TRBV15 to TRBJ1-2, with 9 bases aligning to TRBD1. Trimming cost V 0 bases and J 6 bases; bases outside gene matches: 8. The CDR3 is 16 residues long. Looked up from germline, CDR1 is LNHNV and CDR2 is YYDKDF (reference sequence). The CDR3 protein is CATSRDLWGQGHGYTF. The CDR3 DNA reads TGTGCCACCAGCAGAGATTTATGGGGACAGGGTCATGGCTACACCTTC.

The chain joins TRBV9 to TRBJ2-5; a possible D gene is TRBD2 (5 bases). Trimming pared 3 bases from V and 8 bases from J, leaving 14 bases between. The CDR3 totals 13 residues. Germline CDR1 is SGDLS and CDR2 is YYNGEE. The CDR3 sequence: CASSASRGETQYF. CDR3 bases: TGTGCCAGCAGCGCGAGTCGGGGAGAAACCCAGTACTTC.

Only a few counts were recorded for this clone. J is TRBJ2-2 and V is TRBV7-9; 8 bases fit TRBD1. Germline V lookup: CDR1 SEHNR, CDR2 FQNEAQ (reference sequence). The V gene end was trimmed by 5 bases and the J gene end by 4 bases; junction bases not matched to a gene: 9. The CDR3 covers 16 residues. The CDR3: CASSPPRTGITGELFF. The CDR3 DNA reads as TGTGCCAGCAGCCCCCCCCGGACAGGGATCACCGGGGAGCTGTTTTTT.

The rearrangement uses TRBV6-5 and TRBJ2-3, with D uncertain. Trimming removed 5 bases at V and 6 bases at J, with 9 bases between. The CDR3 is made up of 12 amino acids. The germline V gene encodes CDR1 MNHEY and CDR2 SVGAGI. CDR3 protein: CASSPGSDTQYF. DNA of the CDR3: TGTGCCAGCAGTCCCGGGTCCGATACGCAGTATTTT.

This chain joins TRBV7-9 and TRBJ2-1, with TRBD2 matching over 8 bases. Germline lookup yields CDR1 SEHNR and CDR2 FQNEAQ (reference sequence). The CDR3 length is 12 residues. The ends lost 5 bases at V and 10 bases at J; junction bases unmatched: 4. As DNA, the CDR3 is TGTGCCAGCAGCCCATTAGCGGGGGAGCAGTTCTTC. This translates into CASSPLAGEQFF.

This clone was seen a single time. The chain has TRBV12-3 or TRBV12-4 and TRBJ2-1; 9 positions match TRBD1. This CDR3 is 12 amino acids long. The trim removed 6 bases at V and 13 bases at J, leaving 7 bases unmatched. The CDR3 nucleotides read TGTGCCAGCAGGTGGGGACAGGGAATTCAGTTCTTC. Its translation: CASRWGQGIQFF.

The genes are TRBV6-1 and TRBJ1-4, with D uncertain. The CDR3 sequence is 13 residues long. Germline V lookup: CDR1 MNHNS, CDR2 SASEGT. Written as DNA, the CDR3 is TGTGCGGGCAAGGGCCTGTCCAATGAAAAACTGTTTTTT. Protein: CAGKGLSNEKLFF.

CDR3 region: CASSLQGARGTTNYGYTF. In nucleotides, the CDR3 is TGTGCCAGCAGCCTACAGGGGGCGAGGGGGACCACTAACTATGGCTACACCTTC. This chain connects TRBV3-1 (or the pseudogene TRBV3-2) to TRBJ1-2; 9 bases are a match to TRBD1. This CDR3 has 18 residues. The ends lost 4 bases at V and 0 bases at J; junction bases unmatched: 12. Germline V gene lookup returns CDR1 LGHDT and CDR2 YNNKEL (reference sequence).

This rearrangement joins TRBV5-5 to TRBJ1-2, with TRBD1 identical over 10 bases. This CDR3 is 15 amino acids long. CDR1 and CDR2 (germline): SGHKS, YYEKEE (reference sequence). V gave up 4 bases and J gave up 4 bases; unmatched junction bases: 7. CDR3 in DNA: TGTGCCAGCAGCCCTGGACAGGGGGAGGGCTATGGCTACACCTTC. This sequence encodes CASSPGQGEGYGYTF.

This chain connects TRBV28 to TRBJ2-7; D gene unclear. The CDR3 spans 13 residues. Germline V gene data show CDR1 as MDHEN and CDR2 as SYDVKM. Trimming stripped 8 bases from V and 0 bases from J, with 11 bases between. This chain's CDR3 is CASVGGSSYEQYF. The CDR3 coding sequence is TGTGCCAGCGTCGGCGGCAGCTCCTACGAGCAGTACTTC.

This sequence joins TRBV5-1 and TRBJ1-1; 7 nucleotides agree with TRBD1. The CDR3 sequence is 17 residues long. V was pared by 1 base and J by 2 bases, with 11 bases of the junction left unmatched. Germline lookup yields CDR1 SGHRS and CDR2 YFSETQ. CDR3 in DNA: TGCGCCAGCAGCTTGAAACAGGGGAATCAAAGAAACACTGAAGCTTTCTTT. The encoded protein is CASSLKQGNQRNTEAFF.

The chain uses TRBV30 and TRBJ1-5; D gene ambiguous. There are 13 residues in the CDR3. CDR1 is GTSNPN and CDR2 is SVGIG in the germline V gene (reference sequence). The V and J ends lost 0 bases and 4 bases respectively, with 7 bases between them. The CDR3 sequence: CAWSVSGNQPQHF. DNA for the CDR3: TGTGCCTGGAGTGTTTCCGGAAATCAGCCCCAGCATTTT.

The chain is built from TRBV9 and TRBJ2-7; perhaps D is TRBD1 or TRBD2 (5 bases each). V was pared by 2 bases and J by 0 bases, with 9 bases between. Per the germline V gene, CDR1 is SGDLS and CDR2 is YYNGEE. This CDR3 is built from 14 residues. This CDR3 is CASSVGASSYEQYF. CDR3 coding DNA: TGTGCCAGCAGCGTCGGGGCGAGCTCCTACGAGCAGTACTTC. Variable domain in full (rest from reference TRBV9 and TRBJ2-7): DSGVTQTPKHLITATGQRVTLRCSPRSGDLSVYWYQQSLDQGLQFLIQYYNGEERAKGNILERFSAQQFPDLHSELNLSSLELGDSALYFCASSVGASSYEQYFGPGTRLTVT.

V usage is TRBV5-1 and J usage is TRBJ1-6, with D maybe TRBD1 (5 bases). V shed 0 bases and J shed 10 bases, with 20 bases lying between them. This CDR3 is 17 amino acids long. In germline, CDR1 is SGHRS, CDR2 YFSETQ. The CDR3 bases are TGCGCCAGCAGCTTGGCCGTTGGAACAGGTTCAGTGTCACCCCTCCACTTT. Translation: CASSLAVGTGSVSPLHF.